The TCR beta chain described here comes from a study of spatial heterogeneity in lung cancer. At the level of the study: A total of around 76 untreated early-stage non-small cell lung cancer patients served as donors. PBMC collected at follow-up were sequenced when available, a median of roughly 25 months after resection.

Indicated time point: blood at routine non-recurrence follow-up after resection. TCRdb reanalysed the 5' RACE reads using MiXCR and keeps one entry per CDR3 protein. The table has under 20,000 distinct CDR3 sequences, approximately 19% seen once; the top ten hold about 6.4%. This clonotype was observed many times. Germline CDR1 is SGHTA and CDR2 is FQGNSA. V lost 10 bases and J 6 bases, leaving 15 bases between the germline ends. CDR3 length: 13 residues. Sample: PBMCs, taken at follow-up. The J gene is TRBJ1-4, the V gene TRBV7-2; tentative D call: TRBD1 (5 bases). The sequence derives from a male donor with early-stage non-small cell lung cancer. CDR3 residues: CATNGGGDEKLFF. CDR3 DNA: TGTGCCACCAACGGGGGGGGTGATGAAAAACTGTTTTTT.